This T cell receptor (beta chain) comes out of a study of blood T cells in healthy people across ages. On this clonotype itself: What it binds is unknown.

Combining a sample-barcoded 5' primer with a J-beta primer mix, a second PCR ran for about 7 to 11 cycles. TCRdb analysed the 5' RACE reads with MiXCR anew, one entry per CDR3 protein. The table records about 1.8 million distinct CDR3 sequences, roughly 52% of them present only once. This CDR3 is 16 amino acids long. Germline CDR1 and CDR2: ENHRY and SYGVKD. The study's findings and limits: Per million T cells, TCR beta diversity dropped about linearly as age rose.

The chain combines TRBV10-3 with TRBJ2-1; TRBD2 agrees at 10 bases. The better agreement between TRBJ2-7 and the DNA end casts doubt on the J call. The sequenced material came from blood. The TCR comes from a middle-aged woman in good health. CDR3 coding DNA: TGTGCCATCAGCGGGGCCGCTAGCGGGGGCGACAATGAGCAGTACTTC. Translation gives CAISGAASGGDNEQYF.